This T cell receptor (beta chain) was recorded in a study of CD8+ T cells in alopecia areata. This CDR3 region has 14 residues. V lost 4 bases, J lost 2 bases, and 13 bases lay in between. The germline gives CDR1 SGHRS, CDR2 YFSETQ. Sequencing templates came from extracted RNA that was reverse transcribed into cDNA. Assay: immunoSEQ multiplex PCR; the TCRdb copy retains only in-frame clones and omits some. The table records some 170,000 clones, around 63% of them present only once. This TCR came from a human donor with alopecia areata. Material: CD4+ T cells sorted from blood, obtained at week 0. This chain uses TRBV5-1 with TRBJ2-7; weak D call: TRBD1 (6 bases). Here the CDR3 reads CASSRSTGPYEQYF. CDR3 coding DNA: TGCGCCAGCAGCCGTTCGACAGGACCCTACGAGCAGTACTTC.